This T cell receptor beta chain derives from a study of blood T cell repertoires in COVID-19. Study-level background: The United States, Italy and Spain supplied acute and convalescent COVID-19 samples. From T cells, B-cell-depleted T cells, or PBMCs came the material, which was cDNA or gDNA.

Original data processing: Quantification of nucleated cells was approximated via reference gene primer amplification. The data were produced by immunoSEQ multiplex PCR, yet TCRdb's version contains in-frame clones alone and is incomplete. That table furnishes V, J and clone size, whereas the DNA furnished D and trimming. This table has under 150,000 clones, around 85% appearing once. From germline, CDR1 is MNHEY and CDR2 SVGAGI. CDR3 size: 15 residues. V was clipped by 7 bases and J by 4 bases, with 14 bases between them. The specimen was peripheral blood. The chain employs TRBV6-5 and TRBJ1-6; D perhaps matches TRBD1 (5 bases). The clonotype was recovered from a woman aged 40 to 49 with active or convalescent COVID-19. The CDR3 protein is CASTLAGGYNSPLHF. The CDR3 bases are TGTGCCAGCACCTTAGCCGGGGGTTATAATTCACCCCTCCACTTT.